This T cell receptor (beta chain) comes out of a study of long-term antiretroviral therapy in people with HIV. A v3.0 immunoSEQ assay was performed at survey level. Some clones are missing from TCRdb's copy, which holds only in-frame ones; the method was immunoSEQ multiplex PCR. This sample has tens of thousands of clones; roughly 82% occur once, and the top ten carry under 20%. The germline V gene has CDR1 LNHDA and CDR2 SQIVND (reference sequence). This CDR3 spans 17 amino acids. V trimming: 1 base; J trimming: 4 bases; junction bases outside the gene matches: 9. The clonotype originates from a man aged 18-30 years with HIV. The specimen comprised unsorted PBMCs, sampled 0.1 years before starting antiretroviral therapy. The J gene is TRBJ1-3, the V gene TRBV19; 8 bases are a match to TRBD1. CDR3 coding DNA: TGTGCCAGTAGTATAGTCGCAGGGGGCGCATCCGGAAACACCATATATTTT. Residues: CASSIVAGGASGNTIYF.